Listed here are 14 T cell receptor beta chains from one sample, sequenced in a study of T cell repertoires in cytomegalovirus infection. TCRdb recomputed calls from the reads with MiXCR, one row per CDR3 protein. The sample has 680,000 or so distinct CDR3 sequences, roughly a third seen once. No antigen has been identified for these receptors. Sequencing was performed on cultured PBMCs, taken from culture after CMV antigen stimulation. These receptors were taken from a human donor in good health (CMV status not recorded). Some clones in this sample may be carry-over from other donors' samples.

This clonotype was seen more than once but under ten times. The V gene is TRBV28, the J gene TRBJ2-4; D possibly matches TRBD1 or TRBD2 (6 bases each). CDR1 is MDHEN, CDR2 SYDVKM, per germline. The CDR3 totals 16 residues. Trimming stripped 5 bases from V and 0 bases from J, with 14 bases between. This CDR3 is CASSPPRGLAKNIQYF. CDR3 DNA: TGTGCCAGCAGTCCACCCAGGGGACTAGCCAAAAACATTCAGTACTTC.

This chain uses TRBV5-1 with TRBJ2-1; 11 bases fit TRBD2. Unmatched junction bases numbered 10, after V lost 2 bases and J lost 9 bases. From germline, CDR1 is SGHRS and CDR2 YFSETQ. The CDR3 is 16 residues long. The CDR3 bases are TGCGCCAGCAGCTTCTACCGTCTAGCGGGAGGCATTGAGCAGTTCTTC. Translation: CASSFYRLAGGIEQFF.

This clonotype was recorded a few times. This sequence joins TRBV27 and TRBJ2-3; D might be TRBD2 (7 bases). V lost 7 bases and J 1 base, leaving 12 bases between the germline ends. The CDR3 totals 14 residues. CDR1 and CDR2 (germline): MNHEY, SMNVEV (reference sequence). CDR3 in DNA: TGTGCCAGCAAAGCGGGACAAGGCACAGATACGCAGTATTTT. Its protein is CASKAGQGTDTQYF.

V is TRBV11-1 and J is TRBJ2-3; TRBD1 is a possible D gene (6 bases). The CDR3 totals 16 residues. V was shortened by 5 bases and J by 2 bases, with 17 bases between the two germline ends. CDR1 and CDR2 (germline): SGHAT, FQDESV (reference sequence). CDR3 protein: CASSPGKGDFTDTQYF. CDR3 bases: TGTGCCAGCAGCCCCGGTAAGGGGGATTTCACAGATACGCAGTATTTT.

The rearrangement links TRBV27 to TRBJ1-3; D not certain. In germline, CDR1 is MNHEY, CDR2 SMNVEV (reference sequence). The CDR3 totals 15 residues. The V end lost 0 bases, the J end lost 8 bases, and 14 bases lay between the germline ends. The CDR3 region has the DNA TGTGCCAGCAGTTTATCGGGCCAGCCCGGCTACACCATATATTTT. Protein: CASSLSGQPGYTIYF.

This clonotype was counted many times. The chain carries TRBV6-1 and TRBJ1-2; a weak D match, TRBD1 (5 bases). The germline V gene has CDR1 MNHNS and CDR2 SASEGT. The ends were cut back, 6 bases at V and 1 base at J, with 15 bases in the middle. The CDR3 sequence is 15 residues long. DNA of the CDR3: TGTGCCAGCAGGGCCGGTCTACAGGTTAACTATGGCTACACCTTC. This sequence encodes CASRAGLQVNYGYTF.

This chain uses TRBV19 with TRBJ1-1; TRBD1 matches 9 bases. The CDR3 contains 13 residues. J was trimmed by 4 bases and V by 8 bases; bases with no gene match: 5. CDR1 and CDR2 from the germline V gene are LNHDA and SQIVND (reference sequence). CDR3 nucleotides: TGTGCCAGTTACAGGGGGCCGGGCACTGAAGCTTTCTTT. Translating it yields CASYRGPGTEAFF.

This clonotype was detected ten times or more. The V gene is TRBV7-2, the J gene TRBJ2-4; the D is unclear. From germline, CDR1 is SGHTA and CDR2 FQGNSA. The CDR3 consists of 14 residues. V was cut by 5 bases and J by 8 bases, with 16 bases left in between. CDR3: CASSPGGVRDIQYF. The CDR3 region has the DNA TGTGCCAGCAGCCCCGGCGGCGTGAGAGACATTCAGTACTTC.

The chain joins TRBV27 to TRBJ2-7; D is possibly TRBD1 or TRBD2 (5 bases each). This CDR3 spans 14 amino acids. V lost 6 bases to trimming and J lost 0 bases, with 12 bases between them. Germline CDR1 and CDR2: MNHEY and SMNVEV (reference sequence). This chain's CDR3 is CASRRGSSSYEQYF. In DNA form, the CDR3 reads TGTGCCAGCAGACGGGGCTCGAGCTCCTACGAGCAGTACTTC.

This clonotype was counted only a few times. V is TRBV4-1 and J is TRBJ1-2; no clear D gene. CDR1 is MGHRA, CDR2 YSYEKL, per germline. The CDR3 contains 14 residues. Trimming stripped 4 bases from V and 1 base from J, with 10 bases between. The CDR3 sequence is CASSPPGVNYGYTF. In DNA form, the CDR3 reads TGCGCCAGCAGCCCCCCCGGGGTTAACTATGGCTACACCTTC.

V gene TRBV19 combines with J gene TRBJ1-1; 11 nucleotides line up with TRBD1. Germline CDR1 is LNHDA and CDR2 is SQIVND (reference sequence). This CDR3 comprises 19 residues. V was pared by 2 bases and J by 1 base, with 12 bases of the junction left unmatched. The CDR3 loop reads CASSISRPGQGAGNTEAFF. The CDR3 bases are TGTGCCAGTAGTATAAGCCGTCCCGGACAGGGGGCGGGGAACACTGAAGCTTTCTTT.

This clonotype was seen ten or more times. The chain has TRBV4-2 and TRBJ1-6; D not resolved. This CDR3 spans 16 amino acids. CDR1 is LGHNA and CDR2 is YNFKEQ in the germline V gene. V lost 0 bases and J 6 bases, leaving 12 bases between the germline ends. As DNA, the CDR3 is TGTGCCAGCAGCCAAGATATGGCCCGGGGTAATTCACCCCTCCACTTT. Amino acid sequence: CASSQDMARGNSPLHF.

This clonotype was found many times. DNA for the CDR3: TGTGCCAGCAGCTACTCGAGGGTGGGCACTGAAGCTTTCTTT. Its translation: CASSYSRVGTEAFF. The chain carries TRBV7-2 and TRBJ1-1; D remains unclear. The germline CDR1 and CDR2 sequences are SGHTA and FQGNSA. The V end was cut by 4 bases, the J end by 4 bases, with 13 bases between. This CDR3 region has 14 residues. Supplemented by reference TRBV7-2 and TRBJ1-1, the full variable domain reads GAGVSQSPSNKVTEKGKDVELRCDPISGHTALYWYRQSLGQGLEFLIYFQGNSAPDKSGLPSDRFSAERTGGSVSTLTIQRTQQEDSAVYLCASSYSRVGTEAFFGQGTRLTVV.

The J gene is TRBJ2-3, the V gene TRBV27; 9 bases agree with TRBD2. This CDR3 is 15 amino acids long. Germline V gene data show CDR1 as MNHEY and CDR2 as SMNVEV (reference sequence). Trimming removed 6 bases from V and 4 bases from J; junction bases left unmatched: 8. As DNA, the CDR3 is TGTGCCAGCAGGTTACTAGCGGGCCGGGCAGATACGCAGTATTTT. Amino acid sequence: CASRLLAGRADTQYF.